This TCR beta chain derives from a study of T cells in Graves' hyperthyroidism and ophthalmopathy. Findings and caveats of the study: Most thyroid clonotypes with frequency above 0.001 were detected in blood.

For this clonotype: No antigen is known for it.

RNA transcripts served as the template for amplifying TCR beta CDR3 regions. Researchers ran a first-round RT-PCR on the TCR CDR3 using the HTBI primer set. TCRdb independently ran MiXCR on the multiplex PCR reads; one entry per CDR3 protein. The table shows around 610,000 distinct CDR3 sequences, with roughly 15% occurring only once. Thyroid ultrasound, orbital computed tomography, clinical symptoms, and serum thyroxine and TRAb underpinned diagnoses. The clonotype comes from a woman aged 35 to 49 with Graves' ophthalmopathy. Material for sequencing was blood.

CDR3 in amino acids: CASSQVMFYRDFYEQYF. The CDR3 DNA sequence: TGCGCCAGCAGCCAAGTCATGTTTTACAGGGACTTCTACGAGCAGTACTTC. The rearrangement links TRBV4-1 to TRBJ2-7; D possibly uses TRBD1 or TRBD2 (6 bases each). CDR1 MGHRA and CDR2 YSYEKL come from the germline V gene. The length of the CDR3 is 17 residues. V was pared by 1 base and J by 3 bases, with 19 bases between.